This T cell receptor (beta chain) emerged from a study of blood T cell repertoires in COVID-19. Study summary: Specimens from acute and convalescent COVID-19 originated in the United States, Italy and Spain.

Participants spanned ages roughly 18 to 95 years and resided in about two dozen US areas. Using immunoSEQ multiplex PCR, the repertoire was profiled, and TCRdb retains in-frame clones only, with some absent. Here the sample spans around 400,000 clones, 80% to 85% being singletons. The CDR3 loop spans 14 amino acids. The V gene's germline CDR1 is SQVTM and CDR2 ANQGSEA. V shed 3 bases and J shed 4 bases, with 15 bases lying between them. The V call is TRBV29-1, the J call TRBJ2-5, with D maybe TRBD2 (6 bases). The sequence came from a woman between 50 and 59 years old who had recovered from COVID-19. The sample comprised PBMCs or T cells enriched from blood (not recorded which). CDR3 sequence reads: CSVDGPRRGETQYF. CDR3 bases: TGCAGCGTTGATGGTCCCCGGCGGGGAGAGACCCAGTACTTC. The full variable domain, with the rest looked up from reference TRBV29-1 and TRBJ2-5, is SAVISQKPSRDICQRGTSLTIQCQVDSQVTMMFWYRQQPGQSLTLIATANQGSEATYESGFVIDKFPISRPNLTFSTLTVSNMSPEDSSIYLCSVDGPRRGETQYFGPGTRLLVL.